The sequence of this T cell receptor (beta chain) was determined in a study of T cell responses to AZD1222 COVID-19 vaccine. The study, taken as a whole, reports: Baseline seropositivity occurred in only six AZD1222 recipients.

Some second doses came at about 4 weeks and others at about 12 weeks; these were pooled. Method: immunoSEQ multiplex PCR; TCRdb's copy keeps in-frame clones and lacks some. The sample contains 90,000 to 120,000 clones, around 92% of which appear only once. The CDR3 is made up of 14 amino acids. V lost 6 bases and J 3 bases, leaving 15 bases between the germline ends. In germline, CDR1 is SQVTM, CDR2 ANQGSEA. Note on this clone: Its antigen is unidentified.

The material sequenced was peripheral blood, taken 28 days after the second AZD1222 dose. The rearrangement links TRBV29-1 to TRBJ2-1, with unresolved D. The clonotype comes from an adult who received the AZD1222 COVID-19 vaccine. For the CDR3, the DNA is TGCAGCGTCCCCAGGATGGGAAGCTACAATGAGCAGTTCTTC. It is translated as CSVPRMGSYNEQFF.